This is a list of T cell receptor beta chains from one sample in a study of OX40 agonist ivuxolimab in advanced cancers. Sequenced by immunoSEQ multiplex PCR; TCRdb stores in-frame clones only, minus some. The sample records under 85,000 clones, about 85% being singletons. The specimen comprised CD4+ or CD8+ T cells sorted from blood, sampled in a trial of the OX40 agonist ivuxolimab. These receptors came from an adult with an advanced solid tumor such as melanoma, head and neck, liver or kidney cancer. Both conserved end residues are part of each CDR3. The D gene is left open where the match is weak. Clone sizes are given selectively: once, few, many, or a class where the clone is expanded.

d_gene	v_gene	j_gene	abundance	CDR3nt	CDR3aa
.	TRBV30	TRBJ1-2	.	TGTGCCTGGAGCTTGAACGGGGCTAACTATGGCTACACCTTC	CAWSLNGANYGYTF
TRBD1	TRBV18	TRBJ1-2	.	TGTGCCAGCTCACTCGACAGGGGGCACGGTCGCTATGGCTACACCTTC	CASSLDRGHGRYGYTF
TRBD1	TRBV29-1	TRBJ1-6	.	TGCAGCGTCCAGATCGGACAGGGATATAATTCACCCCTCCACTTT	CSVQIGQGYNSPLHF
.	TRBV5-4	TRBJ2-3	.	TGTGCCAGCAGCCCCTCCACAGCACGGACAGGCACAGATACGCAGTATTTT	CASSPSTARTGTDTQYF
TRBD2	TRBV19	TRBJ2-3	.	TGTGCCAGTGGGGGGACTAGTGAGACCATATACACAGATACGCAGTATTTT	CASGGTSETIYTDTQYF
.	TRBV5-1	TRBJ1-1	.	TGCGCCAGCATATCAAAGGGTGAAGCTTTCTTT	CASISKGEAFF
.	TRBV4-1	TRBJ1-3	.	TGCGCCAGCAGCCCCACAGGGACGGGGTCCTCTGGAAACACCATATATTTT	CASSPTGTGSSGNTIYF
.	TRBV9	TRBJ1-1	.	TGTGCCAGCAGACCAGGGGTAGCGGGTGGGACTGAAGCTTTCTTT	CASRPGVAGGTEAFF
TRBD1	TRBV4-1	TRBJ1-1	few	TGCGCCAGCAGCCAAGGGATCAAGGGAGACAGGGGGACTGAAGCTTTCTTT	CASSQGIKGDRGTEAFF
TRBD1	TRBV5-1	TRBJ1-3	.	TGCGCCAGCAGCTTCCTACAGGGGGCCGGAAACACCATATATTTT	CASSFLQGAGNTIYF
.	TRBV2	TRBJ2-4	.	TGTGCCAGCAGCGTACGAGCGGCCAAAAACATTCAGTACTTC	CASSVRAAKNIQYF
TRBD1	TRBV12-5	TRBJ2-7	.	TGTGCTAGTGGTCCACAGGGGCCTTCCTACGAGCAGTACTTC	CASGPQGPSYEQYF
TRBD2	TRBV7-9	TRBJ2-2	.	TGTGCCAGCAGCCCCCTGACTAGCGGGGGGGACACCGGGGAGCTGTTTTTT	CASSPLTSGGDTGELFF
.	TRBV10-3	TRBJ2-1	.	TGTGCCATCAGGTCCGGGACTTCTCACAATGAGCAGTTCTTC	CAIRSGTSHNEQFF
.	TRBV11-3	TRBJ2-7	few	TGTGCCAGCAGCTTAGTTTGGGCAGGGGAGGACTACTACGAGCAGTACTTC	CASSLVWAGEDYYEQYF
TRBD1	TRBV6-5	TRBJ2-2	.	TGTGCCAGCATCGACAGGGTCAACACCGGGGAGCTGTTTTTT	CASIDRVNTGELFF
TRBD1	TRBV5-1	TRBJ1-2	.	TGCGCCAGCAGCTTTGGACAGGGGGCCTCTGGCTACACCTTC	CASSFGQGASGYTF
TRBD2	TRBV18	TRBJ2-5	.	TGTGCCAGCTCACGACGGGGGGTACAAGAGACCCAGTACTTC	CASSRRGVQETQYF
.	TRBV6-1	TRBJ2-7	.	TGTGCCAGCAGGGGGGACAACTCCTACGAGCAGTACTTC	CASRGDNSYEQYF
.	TRBV6-1	TRBJ2-7	once	TGTGCCAGCAGGGGTAAGCTCCCCTACGAGCAGTACTTC	CASRGKLPYEQYF
.	TRBV6-1	TRBJ2-7	.	TGTGCCAGATCTACAGGACCCCCGGACGAGCAGTACTTC	CARSTGPPDEQYF
.	TRBV30	TRBJ1-2	.	TGTGCCTGGAGTGCGGACAGACCCCTAGGCTACACCTTC	CAWSADRPLGYTF
.	TRBV5-1	TRBJ2-1	once	TGCGCCAGCAGCTTGGATTCGAACATCAATGAGCAGTTCTTC	CASSLDSNINEQFF
TRBD1	TRBV6-1	TRBJ2-7	once	TGTGCCAGCAGTAGCAGGGACAGGGGGTCCTACGAGCAGTACTTC	CASSSRDRGSYEQYF
.	TRBV6-5	TRBJ2-1	.	TGTGCCAGCAGCAAAGGACAGCTCTACAATGAGCAGTTCTTC	CASSKGQLYNEQFF
.	TRBV11-1	TRBJ1-6	.	TGTGCCAGCAGCTTTGACAGACTTAATTCACCCCTCCACTTT	CASSFDRLNSPLHF
TRBD1	TRBV5-1	TRBJ2-5	.	TGCGCCAGCAGCTTAGAGGGGGCGCGAGAGACCCAGTACTTC	CASSLEGARETQYF
TRBD1	TRBV19	TRBJ2-7	.	TGTGCCAGTGTACCAACCGGGACAGGGTCAGACGAGCAGTACTTC	CASVPTGTGSDEQYF
TRBD1	TRBV2	TRBJ2-1	few	TGTGCCAGCAGTGAAGCGGGGCAGGGGGCGAACAATGAGCAGTTCTTC	CASSEAGQGANNEQFF
.	TRBV11-3	TRBJ1-1	.	TGTGCCAGCAGCTTAATGTTCTACGAGGGCACTGGAGCTTTCTTT	CASSLMFYEGTGAFF
.	TRBV5-1	TRBJ1-2	.	TGCGCCAGCAGCTTGGACAGTGGCGTAGACTATGGCTACACCTTC	CASSLDSGVDYGYTF
TRBD1	TRBV7-9	TRBJ2-1	.	TGTGCCAGCAGCGGACAGGGGGGAGTCTCCTACAATGAGCAGTTCTTC	CASSGQGGVSYNEQFF
.	TRBV11-3	TRBJ1-2	.	TGTGCCAGCAGCTTAAGCGACATATCCTATGGCTACACCTTC	CASSLSDISYGYTF
.	TRBV7-2	TRBJ2-3	.	TGTGCCAGCAACAACTGGGGGTCCTCAAAAACAGATACGCAGTATTTT	CASNNWGSSKTDTQYF
TRBD2	TRBV28	TRBJ2-1	.	TGTGCCAGCAGCCGACTAGCGGGGGTCGGCAATGAGCAGTTCTTC	CASSRLAGVGNEQFF
.	TRBV4-3	TRBJ2-7	.	TGCGCCAGCAGCCAAGCTTCCTTACTGAGGGGAGGCGAGCAGTACTTC	CASSQASLLRGGEQYF
.	TRBV5-1	TRBJ2-7	.	TGCGCCAGCAGCTTGCAACGGGGGGCCTCGGGGGATTCCTACGAGCAGTACTTC	CASSLQRGASGDSYEQYF
.	TRBV29-1	TRBJ1-1	.	TGCAGCGTTGATAGGGGTCGCACTGAAGCTTTCTTT	CSVDRGRTEAFF
.	TRBV7-2	TRBJ2-5	.	TGTGCCAGCAGCCCACTGTGGGGGGTGGAGACCCAGTACTTC	CASSPLWGVETQYF
.	TRBV5-1	TRBJ2-3	few	TGCGCCAGCAACGAAGGAACCTCTCCTACGCAGTATTTT	CASNEGTSPTQYF
TRBD2	TRBV7-2	TRBJ2-7	.	TGTGCCAGCAGCTTAGTAGCTGGGACTAGCGGAAACTACGAGCAGTACTTC	CASSLVAGTSGNYEQYF
TRBD2	TRBV29-1	TRBJ2-3	.	TGCAGCGTTGAGCTCACTAGCGGTAGCACAGATACGCAGTATTTT	CSVELTSGSTDTQYF
TRBD1	TRBV28	TRBJ1-4	once	TGTGCCAGCTACAGGGGTGAAAAACTGTTTTTT	CASYRGEKLFF
.	TRBV6-5	TRBJ1-2	.	TGTGCCAGCAGTTACCCTCAGGGGCGGGATGGCTACACCTTC	CASSYPQGRDGYTF
TRBD2	TRBV29-1	TRBJ2-1	.	TGCAGCATTCGGACTAGCGATGAGCAGTTCTTC	CSIRTSDEQFF